Here is one T cell receptor beta chain with its context. This CDR3 spans 13 amino acids. Trimming removed 4 bases from V and 2 bases from J, with 9 bases in between. Germline assignment: CDR1 GTSNPN and CDR2 SVGIG (reference sequence). This sample is part of a study of blood T cell repertoires in COVID-19. Methods used by the authors: Amplification of reference gene primers provided the estimated nucleated cell counts. Clones were sequenced by immunoSEQ multiplex PCR, and TCRdb holds only the in-frame ones, with some missing. Clone size and the V and J calls come from that table; the DNA yielded D and trimming. Of about 150,000 clones in the sample, approximately 85% were seen once.

The gene calls are TRBV30 and TRBJ1-3, with a tentative D call TRBD1 (6 bases). This TCR came from a human donor with acute or convalescent COVID-19. The donor label of this sample is uncertain. The material sequenced was peripheral blood. The CDR3 DNA follows: TGTGCCTGGAACAGGGTGACTGGAAACACCATATATTTT. Translating gives CAWNRVTGNTIYF. Drawing the rest from reference TRBV30 and TRBJ1-3, the complete variable domain is SQTIHQWPATLVQPVGSPLSLECTVEGTSNPNLYWYRQAAGRGLQLLFYSVGIGQISSEVPQNLSASRPQDRQFILSSKKLLLSDSGFYLCAWNRVTGNTIYFGEGSWLTVV.